The 5 T cell receptor beta chains listed next were all sequenced from one sample in a study of identical twins (dated by TCRdb to between 2015 and 2016). The protocol used for the library was 5' RACE. Reads for this sample came from an Illumina HiSeq 2000. TCRdb reprocessed the public reads (quality trimming at Q25 with fastp, clone calling with MiXCR) and kept in-frame beta chains. Every entry covers one CDR3 protein and lists the most common genes and DNA from its rows. In this sample the table shows hundreds of thousands of distinct CDR3 sequences, 21% of which occur a single time. The biggest ten clones account for more than 4% of the sample. The data were also submitted as part of a second study, on T cells expressing NK-cell markers.

Sequencing input: PBMCs. The receptors derive from a woman aged 18-29 years in good health.

The gene calls are TRBV6-5 and TRBJ1-2; D not certain. Between the trimmed V and J ends, which lost 2 bases and 3 bases, there was a span of 7 bases. The CDR3 has 13 amino acids. Germline values: CDR1 MNHEY, CDR2 SVGAGI. CDR3 protein: CASSYGRDYGYTF. In nucleotides, the CDR3 is TGTGCCAGCAGTTACGGCAGAGACTATGGCTACACCTTC.

The V and J genes are TRBV5-1 and TRBJ2-7; 11 bases map to TRBD1. The germline gives CDR1 SGHRS, CDR2 YFSETQ. With 4 bases clipped from V and 0 bases from J, the junction kept 9 bases outside the gene matches. The CDR3 consists of 17 residues. Written as DNA, the CDR3 is TGCGCCAGCAGCGCGAGGACAGGGGGCATTCCCTCCTACGAGCAGTACTTC. Residues: CASSARTGGIPSYEQYF.

As DNA, the CDR3 is TGCGCCAGCAGCTTGGGCCCAACAGGGGCGGGGAGCACTGAAGCTTTCTTT. It specifies CASSLGPTGAGSTEAFF. The chain uses TRBV5-1 and TRBJ1-1; 7 bases match TRBD1. There are 17 residues in the CDR3. Losses at the gene ends were 0 bases for V and 4 bases for J; bases not matched to a gene: 12. The germline gives CDR1 SGHRS, CDR2 YFSETQ.

The chain is built from TRBV19 and TRBJ1-1, with D unclear. CDR1 LNHDA and CDR2 SQIVND come from the germline V gene (reference sequence). Trimming removed 5 bases at V and 8 bases at J, with 12 bases between. The CDR3 contains 12 residues. CDR3 in amino acids: CASSPRSREAFF. DNA for the CDR3: TGTGCCAGTAGTCCTCGATCCCGCGAAGCTTTCTTT.

The chain combines TRBV3-1 with TRBJ2-2; D unresolved. The CDR3 contains 14 residues. Trimming shortened V by 5 bases and J by 2 bases, and 9 bases separated the two germline ends. Germline V gene data show CDR1 as LGHDT and CDR2 as YNNKEL (reference sequence). The CDR3 coding sequence is TGTGCCAGCAGCGCACGAACCAACACCGGGGAGCTGTTTTTT. Protein sequence: CASSARTNTGELFF. The entire variable domain, with the rest obtained from reference TRBV3-1 and TRBJ2-2, is as follows: DTAVSQTPKYLVTQMGNDKSIKCEQNLGHDTMYWYKQDSKKFLKIMFSYNNKELIINETVPNRFSPKSPDKAHLNLHINSLELGDSAVYFCASSARTNTGELFFGEGSRLTVL.